This TCR beta chain was obtained from a study of blood T cell repertoires in COVID-19. About the study: The samples span acute and convalescent COVID-19 from the United States, Italy and Spain. Nucleic acid was either cDNA or gDNA, and it came from T cells, B-cell-depleted T cells, or PBMCs.

V lost 0 bases to trimming and J lost 7 bases, with 7 bases between them. The germline V gene encodes CDR1 SGHNT and CDR2 YENEEA. CDR3 length equals 12 residues. Original analysis: Nucleated cell counts were estimated from reference gene primer amplification. TCRdb's table, derived via immunoSEQ multiplex PCR, lists solely in-frame clones and lacks some. V, J and clone size reflect that table, while D and trimming were determined from the DNA. The data contain over 100,000 clones, around 90% of them singletons. V gene TRBV11-3 combines with J gene TRBJ2-7, with D hard to call. The receptor comes from a human donor in a cohort sampled during active COVID-19. Sequences were obtained from peripheral blood. The CDR3 DNA is TGTGCCAGCAGCTTAGATGGCAGAGAGCAGTACTTC. Protein: CASSLDGREQYF.